These T cell receptor beta chains were read from a single sample in a study of T cells in Graves' hyperthyroidism and ophthalmopathy. From the multiplex PCR reads, TCRdb called clonotypes with MiXCR, one entry per CDR3 protein. Of about 640,000 distinct CDR3 sequences listed, 45% were seen once; the top ten hold under 8%. The sequenced sample consisted of peripheral blood or thyroid tissue (not recorded which). The receptors were sampled from an adult man with Graves' disease, either hyperthyroidism or ophthalmopathy (not recorded which). The CDR3 runs from the conserved cysteine through the conserved F or W.

cdr3_aa: CSVGGGIAEAFF; cdr3_length: 12; v_call: TRBV29-1
cdr3_aa: CASQLAGSLGTQYF; cdr3_length: 14; v_call: TRBV5-1
cdr3_aa: CASSTGYWGSQPQHF; cdr3_length: 15; v_call: TRBV12-3/TRBV12-4
cdr3_aa: CATSDAGTNPYEQYF; cdr3_length: 15; v_call: TRBV24-1
cdr3_aa: CSVEAETYGYTF; cdr3_length: 12; v_call: TRBV29-1
cdr3_aa: CSARGQTSTDTQYF; cdr3_length: 14; v_call: TRBV20-1
cdr3_aa: CATSREQGANYGYTF; cdr3_length: 15; v_call: TRBV15
cdr3_aa: CASKGRGGGSLHF; cdr3_length: 13; v_call: TRBV2
cdr3_aa: CASRAAAGQGRVTEAFF; cdr3_length: 17; v_call: TRBV7-8
cdr3_aa: CATSGEGGQGRSPLHF; cdr3_length: 16; v_call: TRBV15
cdr3_aa: CASSFPGATEAFF; cdr3_length: 13; v_call: TRBV7-6
cdr3_aa: CASSEGTGGAPLHF; cdr3_length: 14; v_call: TRBV7-2
cdr3_aa: CASSSPRAAAEAFF; cdr3_length: 14; v_call: TRBV12-3/TRBV12-4
cdr3_aa: CASSEGLPGELFF; cdr3_length: 13; v_call: TRBV10-1
cdr3_aa: CASSLGPVSGNTIYF; cdr3_length: 15; v_call: TRBV7-2
cdr3_aa: CSASSPLDSPLHF; cdr3_length: 13; v_call: TRBV20-1
cdr3_aa: CASSQDVRTTNTEAFF; cdr3_length: 16; v_call: TRBV4-1
cdr3_aa: CASSEGRLGTEAFF; cdr3_length: 14; v_call: TRBV25-1
cdr3_aa: CASSLVPAGYTF; cdr3_length: 12; v_call: TRBV7-9
cdr3_aa: CARSLGDSVYGYTF; cdr3_length: 14; v_call: TRBV5-1
cdr3_aa: CASSRDVGNTEAFF; cdr3_length: 14; v_call: TRBV2
cdr3_aa: CVSSLEGSGLGAETQYF; cdr3_length: 17; v_call: TRBV7-6
cdr3_aa: CATSDDRGREQYF; cdr3_length: 13; v_call: TRBV24-1
cdr3_aa: CSARVWLAGVYEQYF; cdr3_length: 15; v_call: TRBV20-1
cdr3_aa: CAWSPPPAGNEQYF; cdr3_length: 14; v_call: TRBV29-1
cdr3_aa: CSVPSSGTGIPLHF; cdr3_length: 14; v_call: TRBV29-1
cdr3_aa: CASSRGTVDNSPLHF; cdr3_length: 15; v_call: TRBV7-9
cdr3_aa: CSASQARETQYF; cdr3_length: 12; v_call: TRBV20-1
cdr3_aa: CASSPRQGRSGANVLTF; cdr3_length: 17; v_call: TRBV9
cdr3_aa: CASSLVGQGARAFF; cdr3_length: 14; v_call: TRBV7-8
cdr3_aa: CASSSGAGQYTEAFF; cdr3_length: 15; v_call: TRBV10-3
cdr3_aa: CASSLSRDRDEQYF; cdr3_length: 14; v_call: TRBV7-9
cdr3_aa: CAWSVGQRNYGYTF; cdr3_length: 14; v_call: TRBV7-8
cdr3_aa: CATSERGQGRAFF; cdr3_length: 13; v_call: TRBV24-1
cdr3_aa: CATSSLAYGNTIYF; cdr3_length: 14; v_call: TRBV15
cdr3_aa: CASTPGQGIYGYTF; cdr3_length: 14; v_call: TRBV12-3/TRBV12-4
cdr3_aa: CASAAGNNSPLHF; cdr3_length: 13; v_call: TRBV9
cdr3_aa: CASSDPPRETGYTF; cdr3_length: 14; v_call: TRBV2
cdr3_aa: CASSLALTVSNQPQHF; cdr3_length: 16; v_call: TRBV12-3/TRBV12-4
cdr3_aa: CASSLSQGANYGYTF; cdr3_length: 15; v_call: TRBV7-9
cdr3_aa: CATSSRDRGQPQHF; cdr3_length: 14; v_call: TRBV15
cdr3_aa: CASSSGQGGDLSNSPLHF; cdr3_length: 18; v_call: TRBV7-8